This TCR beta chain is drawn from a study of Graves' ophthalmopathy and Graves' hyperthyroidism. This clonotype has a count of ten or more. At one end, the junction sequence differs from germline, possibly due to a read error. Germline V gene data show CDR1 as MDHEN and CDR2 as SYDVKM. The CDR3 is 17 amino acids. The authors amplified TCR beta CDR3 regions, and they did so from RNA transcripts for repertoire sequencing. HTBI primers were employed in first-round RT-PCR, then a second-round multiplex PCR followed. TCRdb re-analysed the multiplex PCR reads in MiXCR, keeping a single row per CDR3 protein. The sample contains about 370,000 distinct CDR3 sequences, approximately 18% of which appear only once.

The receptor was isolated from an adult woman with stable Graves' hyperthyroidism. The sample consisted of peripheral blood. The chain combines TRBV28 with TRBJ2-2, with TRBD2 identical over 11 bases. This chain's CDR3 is CAGSSPPGTSGSGELFF. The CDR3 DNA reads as TGTGCCGGCAGTTCCCCGCCCGGGACTAGCGGATCCGGGGAGCTGTTTTTT. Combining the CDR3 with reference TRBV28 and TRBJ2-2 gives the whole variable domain DVKVTQSSRYLVKRTGEKVFLECVQDMDHENMFWYRQDPGLGLRLIYFSYDVKMKEKGDIPEGYSVSREKKERFSLILESASTNQTSMYLCAGSSPPGTSGSGELFFGEGSRLTVL.